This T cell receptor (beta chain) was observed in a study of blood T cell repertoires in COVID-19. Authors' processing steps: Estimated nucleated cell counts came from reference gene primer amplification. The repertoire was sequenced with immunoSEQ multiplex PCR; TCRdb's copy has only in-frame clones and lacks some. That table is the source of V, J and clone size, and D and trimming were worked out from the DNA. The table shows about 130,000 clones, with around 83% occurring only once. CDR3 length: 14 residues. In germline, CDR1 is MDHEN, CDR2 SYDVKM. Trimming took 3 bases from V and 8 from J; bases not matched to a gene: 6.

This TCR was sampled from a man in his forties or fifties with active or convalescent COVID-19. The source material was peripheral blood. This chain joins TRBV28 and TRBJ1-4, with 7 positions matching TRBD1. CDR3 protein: CASSFVRGLEKLFF. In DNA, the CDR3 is TGTGCCAGCAGTTTCGTCAGGGGGTTAGAAAAACTGTTTTTT.